The source of this T cell receptor beta chain is a study of cytotoxic CD8 clonotypes in ibrutinib-treated CLL. Comment on this clone: Its antigen is unidentified.

Assay used: immunoSEQ multiplex PCR; TCRdb lists only in-frame clones, some missing. Of 200,000 to 250,000 clones listed, about four fifths were seen once; the top ten hold 9.5% to 12%. General study results and limits: Shared public clonotypes were rare, and on treatment they either got smaller or stayed the same.

The CDR3 extends over 16 amino acids. Trimming took off 3 bases at V and 7 bases at J, with 21 bases between the two ends. Germline CDR1 and CDR2: MDHEN and SYDVKM. The material was PBMCs, obtained after 12 months of ibrutinib treatment. The receptor's source is a human donor with chronic lymphocytic leukemia. The chain combines TRBV28 with TRBJ1-2; D might be TRBD1 (5 bases). The CDR3: CASSLDNRGLLAGYTF. DNA of the CDR3: TGTGCCAGCAGTTTGGACAACCGGGGCTTATTGGCTGGCTACACCTTC.